The rows below give T cell receptor beta chains drawn from one sample of a study of blood T cell repertoires in COVID-19. Libraries were prepared by immunoSEQ multiplex PCR; TCRdb keeps only in-frame clonotypes and omits some of them. The table records around 380,000 clones, about 87% of them present only once. The specimen sequenced was PBMCs or T cells enriched from blood (not recorded which). These receptors all stem from a man younger than 40 who had recovered from COVID-19. The CDR3 runs from the conserved cysteine through the conserved F or W. Fields, in order: clone size, D gene, V gene, CDR3 length, J gene, CDR3 protein, CDR3 DNA. A D gene is named only where the DNA matches it firmly. Where a row states a size, it is once, few, many or the class of an expanded clone; other rows omit it.

>.|.|TRBV29-1|14|TRBJ1-2
CSVEERRDRYGYTF
TGCAGCGTTGAAGAGCGCAGGGATCGGTATGGCTACACCTTC
>once|TRBD1|TRBV10-3|17|TRBJ2-3
CAISESIQGASTDTQYF
TGTGCCATCAGTGAGTCGATTCAGGGGGCGAGCACAGATACGCAGTATTTT
>few|TRBD1|TRBV9|15|TRBJ2-7
CASSVTPDRVNEQYF
TGTGCCAGCAGCGTAACCCCGGACAGGGTGAACGAGCAGTACTTC
>.|.|TRBV6-2/TRBV6-3|14|TRBJ1-5
CASSYSPHSSPQHF
TGTGCCAGCAGTTATAGCCCTCATTCCTCGCCCCAGCATTTT
>.|.|TRBV7-2|15|TRBJ2-1
CASSLGSGPYNEQFF
TGTGCCAGCAGCTTAGGATCAGGGCCCTACAATGAGCAGTTCTTC
>.|.|TRBV11-2|11|TRBJ1-3
CASLLGNTIYF
TGTGCCAGCCTCCTCGGAAACACCATATATTTT
>.|.|TRBV4-2|15|TRBJ2-7
CASSQVVGAFYEQYF
TGTGCCAGCAGCCAAGTGGTGGGGGCCTTCTACGAGCAGTACTTC
>.|.|TRBV14|13|TRBJ2-2
CASSFLASGELFF
TGTGCCAGCAGCTTTCTAGCTTCCGGGGAGCTGTTTTTT
>.|.|TRBV13|15|TRBJ1-5
CASSLGRVANQPQHF
TGTGCCAGCAGCTTAGGCCGGGTCGCGAATCAGCCCCAGCATTTT
>.|.|TRBV28|15|TRBJ1-2
CASSLFRGEVYGYTF
TGTGCCAGCAGTTTATTCCGGGGTGAGGTCTATGGCTACACCTTC
>.|TRBD2|TRBV3-1/TRBV3-2|15|TRBJ2-2
CASSPRRAGVGELFF
TGTGCCAGCAGCCCTCGGCGGGCGGGGGTCGGGGAGCTGTTTTTT
>.|.|TRBV25-1|16|TRBJ1-3
CASSEDRLISGNTIYF
TGTGCCAGCAGTGAAGACAGGCTGATCTCTGGAAACACCATATATTTT
>.|TRBD1|TRBV4-2|15|TRBJ1-1
CASTKDRSMNTEAFF
TGTGCCAGCACTAAGGACAGGTCCATGAACACTGAAGCTTTCTTT
>.|TRBD1|TRBV4-1|16|TRBJ1-4
CASSLRQGYNYVKLFF
TGCGCCAGCAGTCTTCGACAGGGATATAACTACGTAAAACTGTTTTTT
>.|.|TRBV5-1|13|TRBJ2-7
CASSLEGRYEQYF
TGCGCCAGCAGCCTAGAAGGGAGGTACGAGCAGTACTTC
>once|TRBD2|TRBV19|16|TRBJ2-3
CASRPIGGGTVGTQYF
TGTGCCAGCAGACCCATAGGCGGGGGGACCGTCGGTACGCAGTATTTT
>once|.|TRBV18|13|TRBJ1-1
CASSEQEYTEAFF
TGTGCCAGCTCAGAACAGGAGTACACTGAAGCTTTCTTT
>.|TRBD1|TRBV30|13|TRBJ1-6
CAWTGGRGPPLHF
TGTGCCTGGACAGGGGGGCGCGGTCCACCCCTCCACTTT
>.|.|TRBV7-2|13|TRBJ1-2
CAIRQASNYGYTF
TGTGCCATACGACAGGCGAGCAACTATGGCTACACCTTC
>.|TRBD2|TRBV28|14|TRBJ2-3
CASSLLAGDDTQYF
TGTGCCAGCAGTTTACTAGCGGGGGACGATACGCAGTATTTT
>.|.|TRBV7-8|16|TRBJ1-2
CASSFERFRANYGYTF
TGTGCCAGCAGCTTTGAGAGATTTAGAGCTAACTATGGCTACACCTTC
>.|.|TRBV6-5|15|TRBJ2-1
CASSPLGGRGIEQFF
TGTGCCAGCAGTCCTCTAGGGGGACGGGGTATTGAGCAGTTCTTC
>.|.|TRBV5-6|14|TRBJ2-7
CASSLRTLSYEQYF
TGTGCCAGCAGCCTCCGGACACTATCCTACGAGCAGTACTTC
>.|.|TRBV10-3|19|TRBJ1-3
CAISEGLRDKDRSGNTIYF
TGTGCCATCAGTGAGGGTTTAAGGGACAAGGACCGCTCTGGAAACACCATATATTTT
>.|.|TRBV7-9|12|TRBJ1-4
CASSLGAEKLFF
TGTGCCAGCAGCTTAGGAGCTGAAAAACTGTTTTTT
>once|.|TRBV28|16|TRBJ2-7
CASSLSRPAGDYEQYF
TGTGCCAGCAGTTTGTCTCGTCCGGCAGGGGACTACGAGCAGTACTTC
>.|TRBD2|TRBV5-1|14|TRBJ2-5
CASSLVGGLETQYF
TGCGCCAGCAGCTTGGTCGGGGGGTTGGAGACCCAGTACTTC
>.|TRBD2|TRBV13|15|TRBJ2-3
CASCSRGGRTDTQYF
TGTGCCAGCTGCTCGCGGGGGGGCCGGACAGATACGCAGTATTTT
>.|.|TRBV19|16|TRBJ1-6
CASSIELSSYNSPLHF
TGTGCCAGTAGTATTGAGTTAAGCTCCTATAATTCACCCCTCCACTTT
>.|.|TRBV5-4|15|TRBJ2-3
CASSLVLPGEDTQYF
TGTGCCAGCAGCTTGGTTCTCCCGGGGGAAGATACGCAGTATTTT
>.|.|TRBV7-9|17|TRBJ1-3
CASSPEVAGISGNTIYF
TGTGCCAGCAGCCCCGAGGTGGCGGGGATCTCTGGAAACACCATATATTTT
>once|TRBD1|TRBV11-2|14|TRBJ1-1
CAAPPRTGNTEAFF
TGTGCCGCTCCCCCCAGGACAGGGAACACTGAAGCTTTCTTT
>.|.|TRBV10-3|13|TRBJ1-5
CAISEASERPQHF
TGTGCCATCAGTGAAGCATCCGAGAGGCCCCAGCATTTT
>.|.|TRBV5-6|13|TRBJ1-6
CASSWGVISPLHF
TGTGCCAGCAGCTGGGGAGTTATTTCACCCCTCCACTTT
>.|TRBD1|TRBV30|12|TRBJ1-1
CAWGTGNTEAFF
TGTGCCTGGGGGACAGGGAACACTGAAGCTTTCTTT
>.|.|TRBV10-3|13|TRBJ1-1
CAISAAGNTEAFF
TGTGCCATCAGTGCCGCGGGGAACACTGAAGCTTTCTTT
>once|.|TRBV5-1|14|TRBJ1-5
CASSESGGNQPQHF
TGCGCCAGCAGTGAGAGCGGCGGCAATCAGCCCCAGCATTTT
>.|.|TRBV18|17|TRBJ2-4
CASSPMPSALAKNIQYF
TGTGCCAGCTCACCGATGCCTAGCGCCCTAGCCAAAAACATTCAGTACTTC
>.|TRBD1|TRBV18|15|TRBJ1-6
CASSSGTGYNSPLHF
TGTGCCAGCTCATCCGGGACAGGCTATAATTCACCCCTCCACTTT
>once|.|TRBV3-1/TRBV3-2|15|TRBJ2-2
CASSQEGGNTGELFF
TGTGCCAGCAGCCAAGAGGGGGGGAACACCGGGGAGCTGTTTTTT
>.|TRBD1|TRBV19|14|TRBJ2-2
CASIGDRGRRELFF
TGTGCCAGTATAGGGGACAGGGGCCGTAGGGAGCTGTTTTTT
>.|.|TRBV18|12|TRBJ2-7
CASSPPLSEQYF
TGTGCCAGCTCACCCCCCCTGAGCGAGCAGTACTTC
>.|.|TRBV19|13|TRBJ1-5
CASSIQGYQPQHF
TGTGCCAGTAGTATCCAGGGATATCAGCCCCAGCATTTT
>.|.|TRBV27|15|TRBJ1-2
CASSLIGEGQYGYTF
TGTGCCAGCAGTTTAATAGGGGAGGGGCAGTATGGCTACACCTTC
>once|.|TRBV5-1|16|TRBJ1-1
CASSFGGVGFGTEAFF
TGCGCCAGCAGCTTCGGAGGCGTTGGCTTTGGAACTGAAGCTTTCTTT
>.|.|TRBV6-5|16|TRBJ1-1
CASSYSGTGVWTEAFF
TGTGCCAGCAGTTACTCCGGGACGGGGGTATGGACTGAAGCTTTCTTT
>.|TRBD1|TRBV3-1/TRBV3-2|15|TRBJ1-4
CASSQLGQGFEKLFF
TGTGCCAGCAGCCAGTTGGGACAGGGGTTTGAAAAACTGTTTTTT
>.|TRBD1|TRBV5-1|15|TRBJ2-7
CASSSQGARAYEQYF
TGCGCCAGCAGCTCACAGGGGGCAAGGGCCTACGAGCAGTACTTC
>.|.|TRBV15|14|TRBJ1-4
CATSKVSLNEKLFF
TGTGCCACCAGCAAAGTTAGTCTCAATGAAAAACTGTTTTTT
>.|.|TRBV7-6|12|TRBJ1-2
CASSTDRSGYTF
TGTGCCAGCAGCACGGACAGAAGTGGCTACACCTTC
>.|.|TRBV9|14|TRBJ2-3
CASSVGVATDTQYF
TGTGCCAGCAGCGTAGGAGTAGCCACAGATACGCAGTATTTT
>.|.|TRBV6-4|16|TRBJ1-3
CASSPPPDFSGNTIYF
TGTGCCAGCAGTCCACCCCCAGATTTCTCTGGAAACACCATATATTTT
>.|.|TRBV27|15|TRBJ1-2
CASSLTGRANYGYTF
TGTGCCAGCAGTTTAACGGGCAGGGCCAACTATGGCTACACCTTC
>.|TRBD1|TRBV7-6|15|TRBJ2-1
CASSQGTGTYNEQFF
TGTGCCAGCAGCCAAGGGACAGGGACCTACAATGAGCAGTTCTTC
>.|TRBD1|TRBV6-5|12|TRBJ2-1
CASVGQSNEQFF
TGTGCCAGCGTGGGACAGTCGAATGAGCAGTTCTTC
>.|TRBD2|TRBV29-1|18|TRBJ2-1
CSVVGLAGGAASYNEQFF
TGCAGCGTTGTAGGACTAGCGGGGGGCGCTGCCTCCTACAATGAGCAGTTCTTC
>.|.|TRBV7-8|16|TRBJ1-3
CASSIQDPWAGNTIYF
TGTGCCAGCAGCATACAGGATCCGTGGGCTGGAAACACCATATATTTT
>once|TRBD1|TRBV30|14|TRBJ1-3
CAWRRDRDGNTIYF
TGTGCCTGGCGACGTGACAGGGATGGAAACACCATATATTTT
>.|.|TRBV15|15|TRBJ1-3
CATSRVGGSGNTIYF
TGTGCCACCAGCAGAGTCGGTGGTAGTGGAAACACCATATATTTT
>.|TRBD1|TRBV7-2|15|TRBJ1-1
CASVEGAFGNTEAFF
TGTGCCAGCGTGGAGGGGGCCTTTGGGAACACTGAAGCTTTCTTT